This T cell receptor beta chain was recorded in a study of cytomegalovirus exposure and HLA in healthy donors. Study outcomes and limitations: In most subjects, TCR beta sequences reportedly gave accurate predictions of HLA-A and HLA-B alleles.

PCR involved 60 Vbeta and 13 Jbeta primers. Generated by immunoSEQ multiplex PCR, the TCRdb table keeps only in-frame clones and is missing some. There are approximately 190,000 clones in the sample; 73% occur only once, and roughly 1.9% lies in the top ten. V was cut by 0 bases and J by 3 bases, with 9 bases left in between. CDR1 and CDR2 (germline): LNHDA, SQIVND (reference sequence). The length of the CDR3 is 14 residues. Note on this clone: As yet, its antigen is unknown.

The sample taken for sequencing was PBMCs. The sequence came from a woman aged 30 to 39 in good health and CMV-seronegative. The chain recombines TRBV19 with TRBJ2-7; D unclear. The CDR3 DNA is TGTGCCAGTAGTATAGACGTTGTCGGCTACGAGCAGTACTTC. Translating gives CASSIDVVGYEQYF. Complete variable domain (other parts from reference TRBV19 and TRBJ2-7): DGGITQSPKYLFRKEGQNVTLSCEQNLNHDAMYWYRQDPGQGLRLIYYSQIVNDFQKGDIAEGYSVSREKKESFPLTVTSAQKNPTAFYLCASSIDVVGYEQYFGPGTRLTVT.